The next 13 T cell receptor beta chains were all read from a single sample in a study of metastatic and nonmetastatic thyroid tumors. TCRdb re-called the PCR reads with MiXCR. In the table there are some 52,000 clones, approximately 17% of which are singletons. All patients were treatment-naive before thyroid surgery. The sequencing sample was made of blood. These receptors were taken from a female donor with papillary thyroid cancer or a benign thyroid nodule (not recorded which). Some clones in this sample may be carry-over from other donors' samples.

With respect to this clone: Since a much larger clone is just one base distant, this may be a read error. This chain uses TRBV4-2 with TRBJ2-7; D unclear. The CDR3 spans 15 residues. Trimming removed 0 bases from V and 5 bases from J, with 14 bases in between. Germline-derived CDR1 and CDR2 are LGHNA and YNFKEQ. CDR3 sequence: CASSQEKADPHEQYF. CDR3 sequence (DNA): TGTGCCAGCAGCCAAGAGAAAGCCGATCCCCACGAGCAGTACTTC.

This sequence joins TRBV7-9 and TRBJ2-2; D is undetermined. CDR3 size: 13 residues. Germline CDR1 and CDR2: SEHNR and FQNEAQ (reference sequence). Trimming pared 5 bases from V and 6 bases from J, leaving 10 bases between. CDR3 loop: CASSTTGSGELFF. CDR3 DNA sequence: TGTGCCAGCAGCACCACCGGGTCCGGGGAGCTGTTTTTT.

This clone was found a few times. The conserved final phenylalanine or tryptophan is absent from the CDR3, which likely points to a read error. It is unclear where the CDR3 begins or ends on the DNA, so no DNA is shown, and the CDR3 is as TCRdb lists it. The rearrangement links TRBV6-4 to TRBJ2-1; TRBD1, as called in the table, went unchecked against the DNA. Including both end residues, the CDR3 is 17 amino acids long. Germline assignment: CDR1 MRHNA and CDR2 SNTAGT. This CDR3 is CASSDSYGTASYNEHFS.

This clone was picked up many times. The junction departs from germline at one end; a sequencing error may be responsible. Within the sample, other DNA sequences also encode this same CDR3. In DNA form, the CDR3 reads TGTGCCAGCAGCCAACTAGCGGGAGGGCCTTTC. Amino acid sequence: CASSQLAGGPF. The rearrangement uses TRBV2 and TRBJ2-1; TRBD2 aligns across 13 bases. There are 11 residues in the CDR3. Looked up from germline, CDR1 is SNHLY and CDR2 is FYNNEI.

This clone was seen ten or more times. The V gene is TRBV10-2, the J gene TRBJ1-4; the D gene is possibly TRBD1 (6 bases). V was trimmed by 2 bases and J by 9 bases, leaving 13 bases between them. Germline lookup yields CDR1 WSHSY and CDR2 SAAADI. The length of the CDR3 is 14 residues. The CDR3 region is CASSEKGGIKKLFF. CDR3 nucleotides: TGCGCCAGCAGTGAGAAGGGGGGAATTAAAAAACTGTTTTTT.

This clone was picked up many times. The chain is built from TRBV6-5 and TRBJ2-1; tentatively, D is TRBD1 or TRBD2 (5 bases each). The CDR3 is 20 residues long. Trimming took off 4 bases at V and 7 bases at J, with 32 bases between the two ends. Germline V lookup: CDR1 MNHEY, CDR2 SVGAGI. This CDR3 reads CASSSSDPALVRFWGNEQFF. In DNA, the CDR3 is TGTGCCAGCAGTTCCTCCGACCCGGCGCTCGTGAGATTTTGGGGGAATGAGCAGTTCTTC.

The gene calls are TRBV5-1 and TRBJ2-7; 7 bases line up with TRBD1. Germline CDR1 is SGHRS and CDR2 is YFSETQ. This CDR3 contains 14 residues. The J segment lost 5 bases and the V segment lost 9 bases, leaving 14 bases of the junction unmatched. This chain's CDR3 is CATLAGTVVNEQYF. CDR3 in DNA: TGCGCCACCCTAGCCGGGACAGTGGTAAACGAGCAGTACTTC.

This clone was recorded many times. This sequence may be a read error, since a much larger clone differs from it by one base. In the same sample, other DNA sequences code for this CDR3. The chain joins TRBV24-1 to TRBJ1-5; D gene uncertain. The V end was cut by 4 bases, the J end by 5 bases, with 11 bases between. The CDR3 spans 14 residues. Germline CDR1 KGHDR, CDR2 SFDVKD. The CDR3 DNA reads TGTGCCACCAGTGACCCGGGCCCGGATCAGCCCCAGCATTTT. Amino acids: CATSDPGPDQPQHF.

This clone was observed many times. V and J are TRBV11-3 and TRBJ2-1; D is ambiguous. V lost 1 base and J 12 bases, leaving 7 bases between the germline ends. The CDR3 totals 11 residues. Germline values: CDR1 SGHNT, CDR2 YENEEA. Here the CDR3 DNA reads TGTGCCAGCAGCTTAGGCGGAGCGCAGTTCTTC. Its protein product is CASSLGGAQFF.

Concerning this clone itself: A much larger clone differs by one base, so this may be a read error. The same CDR3 also results from other DNA sequences found in this sample. The chain has TRBV3-1 and TRBJ2-3, with 7 bases identical to TRBD1. Unmatched junction bases numbered 14, after V lost 3 bases and J lost 5 bases. The CDR3 covers 17 residues. Germline V gives CDR1 LGHDT, CDR2 YNNKEL (reference sequence). The CDR3 bases are TGTGCCAGCAGCCACCTCAGGAGGACAGGTGCCGAAGATACGCAGTATTTT. It specifies CASSHLRRTGAEDTQYF.

This clone appeared many times. J is TRBJ2-3 and V is TRBV9; possible D gene TRBD2, 6 bases. The CDR3 has 15 residues. Trimming pared 4 bases from V and 6 bases from J, leaving 18 bases between. Germline V gene sequence: CDR1 SGDLS, CDR2 YYNGEE. CDR3 DNA sequence: TGTGCCAGCAGCACCCGGGACTGGAAAGGGGATACGCAGTATTTT. Translating it yields CASSTRDWKGDTQYF.

The chain links TRBV4-1 to TRBJ2-3; TRBD2 is a possible D gene (5 bases). CDR3 length: 18 residues. The V end lost 0 bases, the J end lost 2 bases, and 18 bases lay between the germline ends. CDR1 MGHRA and CDR2 YSYEKL come from the germline V gene. In nucleotides, the CDR3 is TGCGCCAGCAGCCAAGATCCACTAGTGGGAGATTTCACAGATACGCAGTATTTT. Translated, it gives CASSQDPLVGDFTDTQYF.

As concerns this clone: A much larger clone sits a single nucleotide away, making a read error possible. At the DNA level, this CDR3 is encoded by other sequences in the same sample as well. The rearrangement links TRBV28 to TRBJ1-1; D not certain. Germline CDR1 reads MDHEN; CDR2 reads SYDVKM. The CDR3 length is 13 residues. CDR3 in DNA: TGTGCCAACAGTTTATCTGGTGGGGCTGAAGCTTTCTTT. Translated, it gives CANSLSGGAEAFF.